A selection of T cell receptor beta chains follows, all from one sample in a study of vaccination effects on CD4 cells after COVID-19. These receptors lack a known antigen. TCRdb's copy holds only in-frame clones and misses some; the assay was immunoSEQ multiplex PCR. The data show more than 9,000 clones, roughly 70% seen once. The source was CD4+ T cells from PBMCs cultured with HCoV-229E spike peptides, collected before COVID-19 vaccination. These receptors originate from a human donor who received a COVID-19 vaccine. The CDR3 runs from the conserved cysteine through the conserved F or W. A D gene is named only where the DNA matches it firmly. Where a row states a size, it is once, few, many or the class of an expanded clone; other rows omit it.

D gene: TRBD1; V gene: TRBV28; clone size: NA; J gene: TRBJ2-7; CDR3 DNA: TGTGCCAGCAGCTCCCCGACAGGGGGCTCCTACGAGCAGTACTTC; CDR3 protein: CASSSPTGGSYEQYF
D gene: TRBD1; V gene: TRBV7-9; clone size: NA; J gene: TRBJ2-1; CDR3 DNA: TGTGCCAGCAGCTTAACGGGACAGGGGGCTTACGAGCAGTTCTTC; CDR3 protein: CASSLTGQGAYEQFF
D gene: TRBD2; V gene: TRBV3-1/TRBV3-2; clone size: NA; J gene: TRBJ2-4; CDR3 DNA: TGTGCCAGCAGCCAAGGGGTTAGCGGGAGAATCATTCAGTACTTC; CDR3 protein: CASSQGVSGRIIQYF
D gene: TRBD1; V gene: TRBV19; clone size: NA; J gene: TRBJ1-3; CDR3 DNA: TGTGCCAGTAGTATGGGACAGGGTAGGTTCTCTGGAAACACCATATATTTT; CDR3 protein: CASSMGQGRFSGNTIYF
D gene: NA; V gene: TRBV12-3/TRBV12-4; clone size: once; J gene: TRBJ2-2; CDR3 DNA: TGTGCCAGCAGTCTAAGGGGGTCCGGGGAGCTGTTTTTT; CDR3 protein: CASSLRGSGELFF
D gene: NA; V gene: TRBV27; clone size: NA; J gene: TRBJ2-5; CDR3 DNA: TGTGCCAGCAGTTTCGGACTCGAGGAGACCCAGTACTTC; CDR3 protein: CASSFGLEETQYF
D gene: NA; V gene: TRBV12-5; clone size: NA; J gene: TRBJ2-7; CDR3 DNA: TGTGCTAGTGGCCCGGGACTCCTGTACGAGCAGTACTTC; CDR3 protein: CASGPGLLYEQYF
D gene: NA; V gene: TRBV30; clone size: NA; J gene: TRBJ1-2; CDR3 DNA: TGTGCCTGGAGTGTGACCAGAATCCCTAACTATGGCTACACCTTC; CDR3 protein: CAWSVTRIPNYGYTF
D gene: TRBD2; V gene: TRBV5-1; clone size: few; J gene: TRBJ2-1; CDR3 DNA: TGCGCCAGCACCCCTGGGCTAGCGGGCCTCCGGAGCTCCTACAATGAGCAGTTCTTC; CDR3 protein: CASTPGLAGLRSSYNEQFF
D gene: TRBD1; V gene: TRBV29-1; clone size: NA; J gene: TRBJ1-3; CDR3 DNA: TGCAGCGTAGGGACAGCGAACACCATATATTTT; CDR3 protein: CSVGTANTIYF
D gene: NA; V gene: TRBV21-1; clone size: NA; J gene: TRBJ1-5; CDR3 DNA: TGTGCCAGCAGCATGATACCGGCCCCGAGGTATAGCAATCAGCCCCAGCATTTT; CDR3 protein: CASSMIPAPRYSNQPQHF
D gene: TRBD2; V gene: TRBV11-2; clone size: NA; J gene: TRBJ2-5; CDR3 DNA: TGTGCCAGCAGCGGACTAGCGGGAGAGACCCAGTACTTC; CDR3 protein: CASSGLAGETQYF
D gene: TRBD2; V gene: TRBV7-2; clone size: NA; J gene: TRBJ2-7; CDR3 DNA: TGTGCCAGCAGCTTAGCGGGACTAGGGGACTACGAGCAGTACTTC; CDR3 protein: CASSLAGLGDYEQYF
D gene: TRBD2; V gene: TRBV12-3/TRBV12-4; clone size: NA; J gene: TRBJ2-7; CDR3 DNA: TGTGCCAGCAGGCACGGGGGGGCCTACGAGCAGTACTTC; CDR3 protein: CASRHGGAYEQYF
D gene: NA; V gene: TRBV6-1; clone size: NA; J gene: TRBJ1-6; CDR3 DNA: TGTGCCAGCAGTGAAGGTCCGGTGGGGAATTCACCCCTCCACTTT; CDR3 protein: CASSEGPVGNSPLHF
D gene: NA; V gene: TRBV2; clone size: once; J gene: TRBJ1-1; CDR3 DNA: TGTGCCAGCAGTGGACTTGAAGCTTTCTTT; CDR3 protein: CASSGLEAFF
D gene: NA; V gene: TRBV7-9; clone size: NA; J gene: TRBJ1-1; CDR3 DNA: TGTGCCAGCACCCCCGACACTGAAGCTTTCTTT; CDR3 protein: CASTPDTEAFF
D gene: NA; V gene: TRBV5-1; clone size: few; J gene: TRBJ2-3; CDR3 DNA: TGCGCCAGCAGCTTGGAGGGGCCTTACAGCACAGATACGCAGTATTTT; CDR3 protein: CASSLEGPYSTDTQYF
D gene: NA; V gene: TRBV28; clone size: few; J gene: TRBJ1-1; CDR3 DNA: TGTGCCAGCAGTTTTGACCCCCTCAGGGAGGTGGTAATGAACACTGAAGCTTTCTTT; CDR3 protein: CASSFDPLREVVMNTEAFF
D gene: NA; V gene: TRBV11-2; clone size: NA; J gene: TRBJ2-5; CDR3 DNA: TGTGCCAGCAGCTTAAATGGACGGACCGGGGAGACCCAGTACTTC; CDR3 protein: CASSLNGRTGETQYF
D gene: NA; V gene: TRBV5-8; clone size: few; J gene: TRBJ1-5; CDR3 DNA: TGTGCCAGCAGCTTGGTTGGGGGGTACGGTAGCAATCAGCCCCAGCATTTT; CDR3 protein: CASSLVGGYGSNQPQHF
D gene: NA; V gene: TRBV5-4; clone size: NA; J gene: TRBJ2-3; CDR3 DNA: TGTGCCAGCAGCTTGGTACGGGGCGACACAGATACGCAGTATTTT; CDR3 protein: CASSLVRGDTDTQYF
D gene: TRBD2; V gene: TRBV5-1; clone size: NA; J gene: TRBJ2-3; CDR3 DNA: TGCGCCAGCAGCTTGGGGACTAGTGGCGGCACAGATACGCAGTATTTT; CDR3 protein: CASSLGTSGGTDTQYF
D gene: TRBD1; V gene: TRBV27; clone size: once; J gene: TRBJ2-5; CDR3 DNA: TGTGCCAGCAGTTTATACCCGGGACAGGGGGTTTTGGAGACCCAGTACTTC; CDR3 protein: CASSLYPGQGVLETQYF
D gene: NA; V gene: TRBV11-2; clone size: NA; J gene: TRBJ1-2; CDR3 DNA: TGTGCCAGCAGCTTAGAGGCGACAGTTTATGGCTACACCTTC; CDR3 protein: CASSLEATVYGYTF
D gene: NA; V gene: TRBV28; clone size: NA; J gene: TRBJ2-7; CDR3 DNA: TGTGCCAGCAGTTTATGGAACTACGAGCAGTACTTC; CDR3 protein: CASSLWNYEQYF
D gene: NA; V gene: TRBV6-5; clone size: NA; J gene: TRBJ2-3; CDR3 DNA: TGTGCCAGCAGGAGACCGGGACTCGAGTACGATACGCAGTATTTT; CDR3 protein: CASRRPGLEYDTQYF
D gene: TRBD1; V gene: TRBV6-5; clone size: NA; J gene: TRBJ1-2; CDR3 DNA: TGTGCCAGCAGTTACTCATACGACAGGGGGCGCATTGGCTACACCTTC; CDR3 protein: CASSYSYDRGRIGYTF